This T cell receptor beta chain originates from a study of long-term antiretroviral therapy in people with HIV. Whole-study findings and limits: Viral resistance, ART adherence and therapy changes all lacked available data.

Runs used v3.0 of the immunoSEQ assay and were done at survey level. Sequencing was performed with immunoSEQ multiplex PCR; in TCRdb, only in-frame clones are kept and a portion is missing. This sample has around 25,000 clones, with roughly 87% found just once. Trimming left V 4 bases short and J 7 bases short, with 18 bases between. The CDR3 has 14 residues. Germline V CDR1 and CDR2: SGHRS, YFSETQ. Concerning this clone: Its antigen remains unknown.

V is TRBV5-1 and J is TRBJ2-7, with a tentative D call TRBD1 (6 bases). This receptor was obtained from a man in his fifties or sixties with HIV. Material: unsorted PBMCs, obtained 1.8 years before starting antiretroviral therapy. CDR3 sequence reads: CASSLGARSLEQYF. The CDR3 DNA follows: TGCGCCAGCAGCCTGGGGGCTAGATCTCTTGAGCAGTACTTC.